The rows below give T cell receptor beta chains drawn from one sample of a study of blood T cell repertoires in COVID-19. Produced via immunoSEQ multiplex PCR; TCRdb's table is partial and in-frame only. The sample shows over 110,000 clones, more than 70% of them seen only once. The sample consisted of peripheral blood. All receptors derive from a human donor in a cohort sampled during active COVID-19. Each CDR3 is given with its conserved first and last residue. D genes are given only for firm matches. Size values are once, few and many counts, or a class for expanded clones, and some rows have none.

CDR3: CASKPRGGAPYEQYF
DNA: TGTGCCAGTAAGCCCCGGGGGGGGGCACCTTACGAGCAGTACTTC
D: TRBD2
size: NA
J: TRBJ2-7
V: TRBV19

CDR3: CASSQPTGGKPTDTQYF
DNA: TGCGCCAGCAGCCAGCCTACAGGGGGCAAACCGACAGATACGCAGTATTTT
D: TRBD1
size: NA
J: TRBJ2-3
V: TRBV4-1

CDR3: CASSVSSGGRETQYF
DNA: TGTGCCAGCAGCGTATCCAGCGGGGGGAGGGAGACCCAGTACTTC
D: TRBD2
size: NA
J: TRBJ2-5
V: TRBV9

CDR3: CAITRTSRGTEAFF
DNA: TGTGCCATCACCCGGACGTCCAGGGGCACTGAAGCTTTCTTT
D: NA
size: NA
J: TRBJ1-1
V: TRBV10-3

CDR3: CASRPLAVGLDTQYF
DNA: TGTGCCAGCAGACCACTAGCGGTCGGTTTGGATACGCAGTATTTT
D: TRBD2
size: few
J: TRBJ2-3
V: TRBV2

CDR3: CATSSGGTSETQYF
DNA: TGTGCCACCTCTAGCGGGGGGACCTCGGAGACCCAGTACTTC
D: TRBD2
size: few
J: TRBJ2-5
V: TRBV7-2

CDR3: CASSLMQDPIYGYTF
DNA: TGCGCCAGCAGCTTGATGCAGGATCCGATCTATGGCTACACCTTC
D: NA
size: NA
J: TRBJ1-2
V: TRBV5-1

CDR3: CASSPRTTTGGENIQYF
DNA: TGCGCCAGCAGCCCGCGCACCACGACAGGGGGGGAGAACATTCAGTACTTC
D: TRBD1
size: NA
J: TRBJ2-4
V: TRBV4-1

CDR3: CASSLQDRGLYF
DNA: TGTGCCAGCAGCCTACAGGACAGGGGCTTATACTTC
D: TRBD1
size: NA
J: TRBJ2-7
V: TRBV3-1/TRBV3-2

CDR3: CASSIGTGGWTEAFF
DNA: TGTGCCAGTAGTATCGGGACAGGGGGCTGGACTGAAGCTTTCTTT
D: TRBD1
size: NA
J: TRBJ1-1
V: TRBV19

CDR3: CASSRSGQFGNTIYF
DNA: TGTGCCAGTAGCCGTAGTGGACAGTTCGGAAACACCATATATTTT
D: NA
size: few
J: TRBJ1-3
V: TRBV19